This TCR beta chain was profiled in a study of shared clonotypes between healthy human individuals. Study-level findings and limits: Though the depth was large, rarefaction showed that sorted-subset sequencing was incomplete. Generation probability values for non-shared clonotypes were lower than those for clonotypes shared by all four donors. Researchers sampled only blood; tissue repertoires likely differ.

CDR1 is SEHNR and CDR2 is FQNEAQ in the germline V gene (reference sequence). The CDR3 consists of 14 residues. V lost 4 bases to trimming and J lost 7 bases, with 16 bases between them. In this sample, this clone turned up once. Its antigen is unidentified. Generated by immunoSEQ multiplex PCR, the TCRdb table keeps only in-frame clones and is missing some. The profile shows roughly 1,100,000 clones, more than 60% of them singletons. V and J are TRBV7-9 and TRBJ1-1; D is uncertain. Sequenced material: memory CD4+ T cells sorted from blood. The subset here: CD45RA-negative fraction. The clonotype comes from a man aged 18 to 29 in good health. The CDR3 sequence is CASSSRVIGGEAFF. CDR3 sequence (DNA): TGTGCCAGCAGCTCCCGGGTGATAGGTGGTGAAGCTTTCTTT.